These 17 T cell receptor beta chains originate from one sample sequenced in a study of T cells in women clearing cervical HPV infection. TCRdb's table, derived via immunoSEQ multiplex PCR, lists solely in-frame clones and lacks some. This sample's clone table lists some 26,000 clones. Input material: blood buffy coat. These receptors all stem from a woman between 18 and 70 years old with a cervical HPV16 infection that either progressed to CIN3+ or cleared (not recorded which).

On this clone: The read stops 3 residues short of the end of the CDR3; the missing end is completed from the germline J gene. J is TRBJ1-1 and V is TRBV11-2; D unresolved. Trimming took 0 bases from V and 5 from J, leaving 10 bases between them. Germline lookup yields CDR1 SGHAT and CDR2 FQNNGV. CDR3 size: 14 residues. The sequenced CDR3 bases are TGTGCCAGCAGCTTAGATTTGCGTGTGACTGAA. Its translation: CASSLDLRVTE. The full CDR3 protein is CASSLDLRVTEAFF.

The CDR3 bases that were read are TGTGCCAGCAGGCTTGGGACTAGCGGGGGCAATGAG. This sequence encodes CASRLGTSGGNE. The entire CDR3 reads CASRLGTSGGNEQFF. This chain links TRBV12-3 or TRBV12-4 with TRBJ2-1, with 14 bases matching TRBD2. The read halts 3 residues ahead of the CDR3 end, with the missing end drawn from the germline J gene. The ends lost 6 bases at V and 6 bases at J; junction bases unmatched: 4. The CDR3 has 15 amino acids.

In regard to this clone: The sequence runs out 3 residues before the end of the CDR3; the remainder is reconstructed from the germline J gene. The rearrangement links TRBV6-2 or TRBV6-3 to TRBJ2-3; TRBD1 agrees at 7 bases. V shed 4 bases, J shed 1 base, and the junction held 5 bases outside the gene matches. Germline CDR1 is MNHEY and CDR2 is SVGEGT. This CDR3 region has 15 residues. Partial CDR3 DNA: TGTGCCAGCAGTTCGCGGCAGGGGGGCACAGATACG. Its translation: CASSSRQGGTDT. The full CDR3 sequence reads CASSSRQGGTDTQYF.

A note on this clone: The read ends 3 residues before the CDR3 terminus; that terminus is restored from the germline J gene. The chain joins TRBV7-2 to TRBJ2-2; TRBD1 is a possible D gene (7 bases). The V end lost 3 bases, the J end lost 6 bases, and 11 bases lay between the germline ends. CDR1 is SGHTA and CDR2 is FQGNSA in the germline V gene. The length of the CDR3 is 14 residues. The CDR3 DNA, read in part, is TGTGCCAGCAGCTTGGAGGGGGCAGCCGGGGAG. It codes for CASSLEGAAGE. The full-length CDR3 reads as CASSLEGAAGELFF.

For this clone: From the germline J gene comes the end of the CDR3, since the read stops 3 residues before it. The chain couples TRBV19 to TRBJ2-7; D unresolved. The V gene's germline CDR1 is LNHDA and CDR2 SQIVND (reference sequence). V dropped 9 bases and J dropped 2 bases, with 14 bases sitting between them. This CDR3 comprises 13 residues. The sequenced part of the CDR3 DNA is TGTGCCAGCAGCGAGGTATTTACCTACGAG. Its protein is CASSEVFTYE. The entire CDR3 protein is CASSEVFTYEQYF.

Partial CDR3 DNA: TGTGCCAGCAGCGTCCGGGACTTACGCCAAGAGACC. Encoded protein: CASSVRDLRQET. The full CDR3 sequence reads CASSVRDLRQETQYF. V and J are TRBV7-9 and TRBJ2-5; TRBD2 might be the D (6 bases). From the germline J gene comes the end of the CDR3, since the read stops 3 residues before it. Trimming shortened V by 5 bases and J by 1 base, and 14 bases separated the two germline ends. The CDR3 runs to 15 residues. Germline V lookup: CDR1 SEHNR, CDR2 FQNEAQ (reference sequence).

To note about this clone: The read stops 3 residues short of the end of the CDR3; the missing end is completed from the germline J gene. The chain employs TRBV5-4 and TRBJ2-5, with D perhaps TRBD2 (5 bases). This CDR3 contains 16 residues. Germline CDR1 SGHNT, CDR2 YYREEE (reference sequence). Trimming removed 3 bases at V and 1 base at J, with 16 bases between. Here the CDR3 reads CASSWGSGAGQETQYF. Incomplete CDR3 DNA: TGTGCCAGCAGCTGGGGAAGCGGAGCCGGCCAAGAGACC.

This clone is identified as medium-sized from frequency. The read terminates 3 residues ahead of where the CDR3 ends, so the germline J gene completes it. The J gene is TRBJ2-3, the V gene TRBV20-1; possible D gene TRBD1, 6 bases. Per germline, CDR1 DFQATT and CDR2 SNEGSKA (reference sequence). The CDR3 is made up of 13 amino acids. Trimming cost V 2 bases and J 6 bases, with 12 bases left between them. The part of the CDR3 DNA that was read is TGCAGTGCTAGAAAAACAGGGTTGGATACG. Its translation: CSARKTGLDT. The entire CDR3 protein reads CSARKTGLDTQYF.

Comment on this clone: The CDR3 goes on 3 residues after the read ends, and that part is filled in from the germline J gene. The V gene is TRBV7-9, the J gene TRBJ1-4; 7 nucleotides line up with TRBD1. V trimming: 5 bases; J trimming: 4 bases; junction bases outside the gene matches: 4. Germline CDR1 and CDR2: SEHNR and FQNEAQ (reference sequence). The CDR3 runs to 14 residues. CDR3 sequence: CASSGDSVNEKLFF. CDR3 bases read: TGTGCCAGCAGCGGGGACAGCGTTAATGAAAAA.

Of note for this clone: One end of the junction varies from germline; a read error may be responsible. The chain's CDR3 is CASSDRSGVNVLTF. The part of the CDR3 DNA that was read is TGTGCCAGCAGTGATAGGTCAGGGGTCAACGTC. The chain carries TRBV2 and TRBJ2-6, with D possibly TRBD1 on 6 matching bases. The read gets to within 3 residues of the CDR3 end, and the germline J gene fills in the rest. The CDR3 contains 14 residues. Germline assignment: CDR1 SNHLY and CDR2 FYNNEI.

To note about this clone: The read comes to an end 3 residues before the CDR3 does, leaving the germline J gene to fill in the end. The V call is TRBV6-2 or TRBV6-3, the J call TRBJ1-5, with D possibly matching TRBD1 (6 bases). The germline V gene has CDR1 MNHEY and CDR2 SVGEGT. V lost 6 bases to trimming and J lost 4 bases, with 10 bases between them. The length of the CDR3 is 13 residues. The CDR3 is CASRQGFNQPQHF. CDR3 bases read: TGTGCCAGCAGACAGGGATTTAATCAGCCC.

On this clone itself: The read comes to an end 3 residues before the CDR3 does, leaving the germline J gene to fill in the end. The chain is built from TRBV29-1 and TRBJ2-2; 9 bases are a match to TRBD1. The germline V gene has CDR1 SQVTM and CDR2 ANQGSEA. This CDR3 has 14 amino acids. The CDR3 is CSVQGAYGANVLFF. The CDR3 bases that were read are TGCAGCGTACAGGGGGCGTATGGGGCCAACGTG.

A remark on this clone: The read ends 3 residues shy of where the CDR3 ends; the end is completed using the germline J gene. This chain uses TRBV7-2 with TRBJ1-5; 11 bases match TRBD1. CDR3 size: 16 residues. Germline V gene sequence: CDR1 SGHTA, CDR2 FQGNSA. V shed 0 bases, J shed 6 bases, and the junction held 4 bases outside the gene matches. CDR3 DNA (partial): TGTGCCAGCAGCTTAGCCGGGACAGGGGGGAGTCAGCCC. It codes for CASSLAGTGGSQP. The full CDR3 sequence reads CASSLAGTGGSQPQHF.

To note about this clone: The read halts 3 residues ahead of the CDR3 end, with the missing end drawn from the germline J gene. The gene calls are TRBV20-1 and TRBJ1-3; 7 nucleotides match TRBD1. The CDR3 is 14 residues long. The V gene end was trimmed by 6 bases and the J gene end by 0 bases; junction bases not matched to a gene: 5. Germline V CDR1 and CDR2: DFQATT, SNEGSKA (reference sequence). The part of the CDR3 DNA that was read is TGCAGTGCAACAGGGGACCTCTCTGGAAACACC. It is translated as CSATGDLSGNT. The CDR3 reads in full as CSATGDLSGNTIYF.

As to this clone: From the germline J gene comes the end of the CDR3, since the read stops 3 residues before it. The gene calls are TRBV7-9 and TRBJ1-2; D is uncertain. Trimming left V 8 bases short and J 4 bases short, with 8 bases between. CDR1 and CDR2 from the germline V gene are SEHNR and FQNEAQ (reference sequence). This CDR3 spans 11 amino acids. The sequenced CDR3 bases are TGTGCCAGCGCAGATCTCTATGGC. Its translation: CASADLYG. The full CDR3 sequence reads CASADLYGYTF.

As regards this clone: The CDR3 is cut off 3 residues early in the read; its end comes from the germline J gene. The chain uses TRBV2 and TRBJ1-2; possibly TRBD1 for D (5 bases). The CDR3 sequence is 16 residues long. Germline loops: CDR1 SNHLY, CDR2 FYNNEI. CDR3 DNA (partial): TGTGCCAGCAGTGACCCCCGGGCGGGGGAAACAGATACC. This codes for CASSDPRAGETDT. From start to end, the CDR3 is CASSDPRAGETDTYTF.

Turning to this clone: The junction does not match germline at one end; this may be a read error. The CDR3 goes on 3 residues after the read ends, and that part is filled in from the germline J gene. The V call is TRBV4-2, the J call TRBJ2-5, with D perhaps TRBD2 (5 bases). Germline V gene data show CDR1 as LGHNA and CDR2 as YNFKEQ. This CDR3 contains 15 residues. CDR3 region: CASSQVLGSGETQYF. The sequenced CDR3 bases are TGCGCCAGCAGCCAAGTGCTAGGGAGCGGAGAGACC.